Listed here are 2 T cell receptor beta chains from one sample, sequenced in a study of cytomegalovirus exposure and HLA in healthy donors. 60 Vbeta and 13 Jbeta primers were used in PCR. The assay was immunoSEQ multiplex PCR, and TCRdb's table has in-frame clones only and misses some. The sample table includes roughly 220,000 clones. Sequenced sample: PBMCs. The receptors originated from a girl aged 2-10 years in good health and CMV-seropositive.

The chain combines TRBV28 with TRBJ2-5, with 7 positions matching TRBD2. The CDR3 totals 16 residues. CDR1 is MDHEN and CDR2 is SYDVKM in the germline V gene. The V and J ends lost 6 bases and 4 bases, in that order; junction bases with no gene match: 14. The CDR3, as DNA: TGTGCCAGCAGGTTCATCCGAGCGGGATATGGAGAGACCCAGTACTTC. Its translation is CASRFIRAGYGETQYF. Looking up the rest from reference TRBV28 and TRBJ2-5 gives the full variable domain: DVKVTQSSRYLVKRTGEKVFLECVQDMDHENMFWYRQDPGLGLRLIYFSYDVKMKEKGDIPEGYSVSREKKERFSLILESASTNQTSMYLCASRFIRAGYGETQYFGPGTRLLVL.

The rearrangement uses TRBV5-1 and TRBJ2-7; TRBD2 is a possible D gene (5 bases). The CDR3 spans 17 residues. The germline V and J ends were trimmed by 0 bases and 3 bases, with 19 bases remaining between them. Germline loops: CDR1 SGHRS, CDR2 YFSETQ. This chain's CDR3 is CASSLALRGSFNYEQYF. CDR3 DNA: TGCGCCAGCAGCTTGGCCCTCCGGGGAAGTTTTAACTACGAGCAGTACTTC.